The next 32 T cell receptor beta chains were all read from a single sample in a study of identifying expanded T cells in peripheral blood. The table came from immunoSEQ multiplex PCR; TCRdb's copy has only in-frame clones and leaves some out. This table holds 81,000 or so clones, 84% found once. Input material: blood. The origin of the receptors is a person aged 18 to 75 in good health.

This clone was seen just once. The chain recombines TRBV6-6 with TRBJ2-3; 9 bases map to TRBD1. Germline-derived CDR1 and CDR2 are MNHNY and SVGAGI (reference sequence). The CDR3 totals 15 residues. Trimming removed 6 bases from V and 5 bases from J; junction bases left unmatched: 9. This CDR3 reads CASSSGTGRKDTQYF. The CDR3 bases are TGTGCCAGCAGCTCCGGGACAGGGCGTAAAGATACGCAGTATTTT.

J is TRBJ1-2 and V is TRBV28; D is perhaps TRBD1 (5 bases). V lost 3 bases and J 9 bases, leaving 14 bases between the germline ends. The CDR3 totals 13 residues. Germline V CDR1 and CDR2: MDHEN, SYDVKM. The CDR3 sequence: CASSLGRGLSYTF. The CDR3 DNA reads as TGTGCCAGCAGTTTGGGGCGAGGATTGAGCTACACCTTC.

V usage is TRBV7-9 and J usage is TRBJ1-1; no firm D call. Germline V gene sequence: CDR1 SEHNR, CDR2 FQNEAQ (reference sequence). Trimming shortened V by 5 bases and J by 1 base, and 14 bases separated the two germline ends. CDR3 length: 15 residues. The CDR3 loop is CASSLGRNKNTEAFF. The CDR3 DNA follows: TGTGCCAGCAGCCTAGGACGCAACAAGAACACTGAAGCTTTCTTT.

This chain uses TRBV29-1 with TRBJ2-7, with 12 bases fitting TRBD2. The CDR3 is 15 residues long. V trimming: 1 base; J trimming: 2 bases; junction bases outside the gene matches: 3. CDR1 and CDR2 from the germline V gene are SQVTM and ANQGSEA. The CDR3 nucleotides read TGCAGCGTTGAAGGACTAGCGGGAGACCCCTACGAGCAGTACTTC. Translation gives CSVEGLAGDPYEQYF.

A word on this clone: Germline and junction disagree at one end, which may indicate a read error. The genes are TRBV7-7 and TRBJ2-2; D possibly corresponds to TRBD2 (5 bases). The CDR3 totals 12 residues. Germline CDR1 is SSHAT and CDR2 is FNYEAQ (reference sequence). The CDR3 here is CASSSSPGELFF. The CDR3 DNA reads as TGTGCTAGCAGCTCTAGCCCCGGGGAGCTGTTTTTT.

The gene calls are TRBV4-1 and TRBJ2-7; 7 nucleotides align to TRBD2. The CDR3 runs 15 residues. Germline V gives CDR1 MGHRA, CDR2 YSYEKL. The V gene end was trimmed by 0 bases and the J gene end by 2 bases; junction bases not matched to a gene: 4. The CDR3 is CASSQDGAGTYEQYF. In nucleotides, the CDR3 is TGCGCCAGCAGCCAAGACGGAGCGGGGACCTACGAGCAGTACTTC.

J is TRBJ1-2 and V is TRBV7-3; 7 nucleotides match TRBD1. The V segment lost 1 base and the J segment 6 bases; nucleotides outside the gene matches: 5. The CDR3 has 14 residues. Per the germline V gene, CDR1 is SGHTA and CDR2 is FQGTGA. This CDR3 reads CASSLNTGEDGYTF. The CDR3, as DNA: TGTGCCAGCAGCTTAAATACAGGGGAGGATGGCTACACCTTC.

The chain is built from TRBV7-3 and TRBJ2-1; D is perhaps TRBD1 (7 bases). The CDR3 covers 15 residues. Germline CDR1 and CDR2: SGHTA and FQGTGA. V was trimmed by 3 bases and J by 4 bases, leaving 13 bases between them. CDR3 residues: CASSLAGGQYNEQFF. The CDR3 DNA reads as TGTGCCAGCAGCTTGGCAGGGGGGCAGTACAATGAGCAGTTCTTC.

The rearrangement uses TRBV25-1 and TRBJ1-6; D not certain. The CDR3 totals 14 residues. Germline V lookup: CDR1 MGHDK, CDR2 SYGVNS. Deletions cut 6 bases from V and 2 bases from J, with 8 bases between. The chain's CDR3 is CASRTGTYNSPLHF. The DNA of the CDR3 is TGTGCCAGCAGGACCGGGACCTATAATTCACCCCTCCACTTT.

This chain connects TRBV11-2 to TRBJ2-7; 9 bases are shared with TRBD2. V was clipped by 3 bases and J by 6 bases; unmatched bases: 9. Per germline, CDR1 SGHAT and CDR2 FQNNGV. The CDR3 consists of 15 residues. The CDR3 DNA reads as TGTGCCAGCAGCTTTGGTGGTAGCGGGAGAGCCGAGCAGTACTTC. Translation: CASSFGGSGRAEQYF.

This sequence joins TRBV14 and TRBJ1-1; D is perhaps TRBD1 (6 bases). The V gene's germline CDR1 is SGHDN and CDR2 FVKESK. The CDR3 length is 14 residues. Trimming took 1 base from V and 10 from J, leaving 16 bases between them. CDR3 amino acids: CASSQGGGLVAAFF. The DNA of the CDR3 is TGTGCCAGCAGCCAAGGGGGGGGGCTGGTCGCAGCTTTCTTT.

V and J are TRBV7-2 and TRBJ2-3, with 10 nucleotides matching TRBD1. CDR1 is SGHTA and CDR2 is FQGNSA in the germline V gene. J was trimmed by 1 base and V by 2 bases; bases with no gene match: 3. This CDR3 is built from 16 residues. The CDR3 spells CASSLRGTGGTDTQYF. The CDR3 DNA reads as TGTGCCAGCAGCTTACGGGGGACAGGGGGCACAGATACGCAGTATTTT.

This clone has just one count. The chain carries TRBV5-1 and TRBJ2-3, with a tentative D call TRBD1 (6 bases). CDR3 length equals 14 residues. Germline values: CDR1 SGHRS, CDR2 YFSETQ. The ends were cut back, 4 bases at V and 6 bases at J, with 15 bases in the middle. The CDR3 DNA reads TGCGCCAGCAGCGGGTCCTGGGGGCAGGATACGCAGTATTTT. It translates to CASSGSWGQDTQYF.

The V call is TRBV28, the J call TRBJ2-7, with D possibly being TRBD1 (5 bases). This CDR3 has 13 amino acids. The germline CDR1 and CDR2 sequences are MDHEN and SYDVKM. The V end was cut by 2 bases, the J end by 3 bases, with 8 bases between. The CDR3 bases are TGTGCCAGCAGTTTACTCGACAGCTACGAGCAGTACTTC. Translated, it gives CASSLLDSYEQYF.

This clone has more than one count but fewer than ten. The chain joins TRBV6-5 to TRBJ1-2; D not resolved. Looked up from germline, CDR1 is MNHEY and CDR2 is SVGAGI. The CDR3 has 13 amino acids. The V end lost 2 bases, the J end lost 8 bases, and 12 bases lay between the germline ends. CDR3 protein: CASSYDGEWGYTF. Written as DNA, the CDR3 is TGTGCCAGCAGTTACGACGGCGAGTGGGGCTACACCTTC.

This clone was seen only a few times. This chain connects TRBV5-6 to TRBJ2-1, with D uncertain. V shed 0 bases and J shed 8 bases, with 6 bases lying between them. This CDR3 contains 12 residues. Germline V gene lookup returns CDR1 SGHDT and CDR2 YYEEEE. The CDR3 nucleotides are TGTGCCAGCAGCTTGGGAGGCTATGAGCAGTTCTTC. Its translation is CASSLGGYEQFF. Drawing the rest from reference TRBV5-6 and TRBJ2-1, the complete variable domain is DAGVTQSPTHLIKTRGQQVTLRCSPKSGHDTVSWYQQALGQGPQFIFQYYEEEERQRGNFPDRFSGHQFPNYSSELNVNALLLGDSALYLCASSLGGYEQFFGPGTRLTVL.

The chain has TRBV18 and TRBJ2-3, with D perhaps assigned TRBD1 or TRBD2 (5 bases each). In germline, CDR1 is KGHSH, CDR2 LQKENI. CDR3 length: 15 amino acids. The V gene lost 4 bases and the J gene lost 7 bases, with 18 bases spanning the gap. CDR3 in DNA: TGTGCCAGCTCACTCCAGGGAGTCGTGGGAAATACGCAGTATTTT. The encoded protein is CASSLQGVVGNTQYF. The variable domain in full, with the rest retrieved from reference TRBV18 and TRBJ2-3, is NAGVMQNPRHLVRRRGQEARLRCSPMKGHSHVYWYRQLPEEGLKFMVYLQKENIIDESGMPKERFSAEFPKEGPSILRIQQVVRGDSAAYFCASSLQGVVGNTQYFGPGTRLTVL.

The chain is built from TRBV6-5 and TRBJ2-7, with 8 bases lining up with TRBD1. In germline, CDR1 is MNHEY, CDR2 SVGAGI. This CDR3 contains 15 residues. V was pared by 0 bases and J by 5 bases, with 6 bases of the junction left unmatched. The CDR3 spells CASSYSGQVDNEQYF. CDR3 coding DNA: TGTGCCAGCAGTTACTCGGGACAGGTAGACAACGAGCAGTACTTC.

The V gene is TRBV4-1, the J gene TRBJ1-1, with 10 bases identical to TRBD1. V was pared by 4 bases and J by 5 bases, with 16 bases of the junction left unmatched. CDR3 length equals 18 residues. Germline-derived CDR1 and CDR2 are MGHRA and YSYEKL. CDR3 nucleotides: TGCGCCAGCAGCCTCATAACCGGACAGGGGGACATGTGGACTGAAGCTTTCTTT. Amino acids: CASSLITGQGDMWTEAFF.

This clone was seen just once. The V gene is TRBV9, the J gene TRBJ2-3; TRBD2 is a possible D gene (5 bases). The V end lost 3 bases, the J end lost 5 bases, and 19 bases lay between the germline ends. Germline CDR1 and CDR2: SGDLS and YYNGEE. The CDR3 spans 16 residues. The CDR3, as DNA: TGTGCCAGCAGCGCCTTAAGCGGTCAATTGGGAGATACGCAGTATTTT. Protein sequence: CASSALSGQLGDTQYF.

In this sample, this clone turned up once. The chain carries TRBV7-9 and TRBJ2-1, with 10 nucleotides matching TRBD2. The CDR3 totals 15 residues. Trimming took 5 bases from V and 8 from J; bases not matched to a gene: 9. The V gene's germline CDR1 is SEHNR and CDR2 FQNEAQ (reference sequence). Written as DNA, the CDR3 is TGTGCCAGCAGCCGAAGCGGGAGGGCTTTGGATGAGCAGTTCTTC. Translation: CASSRSGRALDEQFF.

J is TRBJ2-7 and V is TRBV19; no definite D call. The V end lost 5 bases, the J end lost 3 bases, and 11 bases lay between the germline ends. This CDR3 region has 13 residues. In germline, CDR1 is LNHDA, CDR2 SQIVND (reference sequence). The CDR3, as DNA: TGTGCCAGTAGTTCCAGGAGTTACTACGAGCAGTACTTC. The encoded protein is CASSSRSYYEQYF.

The CDR3 is CASSLGLTGGNSYNEQFF. As DNA, the CDR3 is TGCGCCAGCAGCTTGGGGCTGACAGGGGGTAACTCCTACAATGAGCAGTTCTTC. The chain has TRBV5-1 and TRBJ2-1; 9 nucleotides match TRBD1. Germline CDR1 reads SGHRS; CDR2 reads YFSETQ. Unmatched junction bases numbered 7, after V lost 0 bases and J lost 0 bases. The CDR3 loop spans 18 amino acids. The whole variable domain, remainder taken from reference TRBV5-1 and TRBJ2-1, is KAGVTQTPRYLIKTRGQQVTLSCSPISGHRSVSWYQQTPGQGLQFLFEYFSETQRNKGNFPGRFSGRQFSNSRSEMNVSTLELGDSALYLCASSLGLTGGNSYNEQFFGPGTRLTVL.

This clone was seen just once. J is TRBJ2-1 and V is TRBV25-1; the match to TRBD2 covers 9 bases. Germline values: CDR1 MGHDK, CDR2 SYGVNS. The CDR3 has 16 amino acids. The junction had 8 bases not matched to a gene; V was cut back by 3 bases and J by 5 bases. CDR3 sequence: CASSDAAGGHNNEQFF. CDR3 DNA: TGTGCCAGCAGTGATGCAGCGGGAGGCCATAACAATGAGCAGTTCTTC.

This sequence joins TRBV28 and TRBJ2-5; D may be TRBD2 (6 bases). This CDR3 has 13 amino acids. V was shortened by 1 base and J by 3 bases, with 6 bases between the two germline ends. Germline CDR1 MDHEN, CDR2 SYDVKM. The CDR3 here is CASSLSGEETQYF. As DNA, the CDR3 is TGTGCCAGCAGTTTATCGGGGGAAGAGACCCAGTACTTC.

The V gene is TRBV27, the J gene TRBJ2-2; D is perhaps TRBD1 (6 bases). With 5 bases removed from V and 3 bases from J, the gap between germline ends came to 10 bases. CDR3 length: 14 amino acids. CDR1 and CDR2 from the germline V gene are MNHEY and SMNVEV (reference sequence). As DNA, the CDR3 is TGTGCCAGCAGTATGGACAGATACACCGGGGAGCTGTTTTTT. Translating it yields CASSMDRYTGELFF.

The rearrangement joins TRBV19 to TRBJ2-5; TRBD1 matches at 7 bases. Unmatched junction bases numbered 6, after V lost 5 bases and J lost 0 bases. The length of the CDR3 is 15 residues. CDR1 is LNHDA and CDR2 is SQIVND in the germline V gene (reference sequence). The CDR3 spells CASSLMTGNQETQYF. CDR3 DNA sequence: TGTGCCAGTAGTCTTATGACAGGGAACCAAGAGACCCAGTACTTC.

There are a few counts of this clone. The chain has TRBV7-2 and TRBJ2-2; D gene ambiguous. This CDR3 comprises 14 residues. Trimming left V 5 bases short and J 2 bases short, with 9 bases between. The V gene's germline CDR1 is SGHTA and CDR2 FQGNSA. The chain's CDR3 is CASSTDSNTGELFF. As DNA, the CDR3 is TGTGCCAGCAGCACAGACTCCAACACCGGGGAGCTGTTTTTT.

The gene calls are TRBV5-1 and TRBJ2-7; the D gene is possibly TRBD1 (6 bases). The CDR3 length is 16 residues. The germline V gene encodes CDR1 SGHRS and CDR2 YFSETQ. The V gene lost 3 bases and the J gene lost 4 bases, with 20 bases spanning the gap. CDR3 bases: TGCGCCAGCAGCTCATTTCCCCGGGACAACACTTACGAGCAGTACTTC. It specifies CASSSFPRDNTYEQYF. Full variable domain (rest looked up from reference TRBV5-1 and TRBJ2-7): KAGVTQTPRYLIKTRGQQVTLSCSPISGHRSVSWYQQTPGQGLQFLFEYFSETQRNKGNFPGRFSGRQFSNSRSEMNVSTLELGDSALYLCASSSFPRDNTYEQYFGPGTRLTVT.

The chain is built from TRBV28 and TRBJ1-2, with no clear D. CDR3 length: 17 residues. Germline V gene sequence: CDR1 MDHEN, CDR2 SYDVKM. V gave up 3 bases and J gave up 0 bases, with 17 bases separating them. The CDR3 is CASSFGRRRKANYGYTF. The CDR3 region has the DNA TGTGCCAGCAGTTTCGGTAGAAGGCGTAAAGCTAACTATGGCTACACCTTC.

The J gene is TRBJ2-3, the V gene TRBV4-1, with 7 bases fitting TRBD1. Looked up from germline, CDR1 is MGHRA and CDR2 is YSYEKL. The CDR3 is 15 residues long. The V and J ends lost 0 bases and 1 base, in that order; junction bases with no gene match: 1. The CDR3: CASSQEGTGTDTQYF. The CDR3 nucleotides are TGCGCCAGCAGCCAAGAGGGGACAGGCACAGATACGCAGTATTTT.

This clone has a single count. V and J are TRBV18 and TRBJ2-7, with D unresolved. This CDR3 has 18 amino acids. V was shortened by 0 bases and J by 5 bases, with 23 bases between the two germline ends. CDR1 is KGHSH, CDR2 LQKENI, per germline. The CDR3 sequence: CASSPPGLIGDSGDEQYF. In nucleotides, the CDR3 is TGTGCCAGCTCACCACCGGGTTTGATTGGGGATTCGGGCGACGAGCAGTACTTC.